This T cell receptor beta chain was sequenced for a study of cytomegalovirus exposure and HLA in healthy donors. CDR1 and CDR2 from the germline V gene are KGHSH and LQKENI. V shed 1 base and J shed 5 bases, with 3 bases lying between them. This CDR3 is 13 amino acids long. The study ran its PCR with 60 Vbeta and 13 Jbeta primers. Using immunoSEQ multiplex PCR, the repertoire was profiled, and TCRdb retains in-frame clones only, with some absent. The profile covers 100,000 or so clones, with about 83% appearing a single time and roughly 2.6% taken by the ten largest. This TCR derives from a female donor in good health and CMV-seronegative. The sequencing sample was made of PBMCs. The chain links TRBV18 to TRBJ1-6; no firm D call. The CDR3 nucleotides read TGTGCCAGCTCACCACTCGATAATTCACCCCTCCACTTT. Translating gives CASSPLDNSPLHF.